The TCR beta chain described here comes from a study of shared clonotypes between healthy human individuals. Findings of the study overall: Only blood was sampled, and tissue TCR repertoires likely differ from blood ones.

Some clones are missing from TCRdb's copy, which holds only in-frame ones; the method was immunoSEQ multiplex PCR. The table records approximately 330,000 clones, around four fifths of them present only once. CD45RA+ naive and CD45RA-negative memory subsets were separated from CD4+ cells. Turning to this clone: The antigen remains unidentified.

The CDR3 loop spans 13 amino acids. CDR1 and CDR2 (germline): SGHNT, YYREEE (reference sequence). Trimming took off 1 base at V and 1 base at J, with 6 bases between the two ends. This clonotype originated in a man aged 25-45 years in good health. The J gene is TRBJ2-7, the V gene TRBV5-4; D is possibly TRBD1 (6 bases). The sequenced sample consisted of memory CD4+ T cells sorted from blood. Subset reported: CD45RA-negative fraction. CDR3 nucleotide sequence: TGTGCCAGCAGCTTGACAGGGTCCTACGAGCAGTACTTC. This encodes CASSLTGSYEQYF.